This TCR beta chain emerged from a study of T cells in pancreatic ductal adenocarcinoma. Study results and limitations: Mean clonality was approximately 0.12 in tumors and roughly 0.066 in blood, not significantly different. Compared with tumor, blood showed more total productive templates and roughly 8.1-fold more clonotypes.

V dropped 7 bases and J dropped 2 bases, with 22 bases sitting between them. This CDR3 contains 17 residues. CDR1 is SEHNR and CDR2 is FQNEAQ in the germline V gene (reference sequence). The selected patients with pancreatic ductal adenocarcinoma had surgery but no neoadjuvant therapy. Sequencing was performed with immunoSEQ multiplex PCR; in TCRdb, only in-frame clones are kept and a portion is missing. The table records fewer than 5,000 clones, around 68% of them present only once. Comment on this clone: Its antigen is undetermined.

Sequencing was done on a sample of pancreatic tumor tissue. This rearrangement joins TRBV7-9 to TRBJ2-3; D may be TRBD1 or TRBD2 (5 bases each). The TCR was taken from a human donor with pancreatic ductal adenocarcinoma. CDR3 in amino acids: CASTAPQRGVNTDTQYF. The DNA for the CDR3 is TGTGCCAGCACCGCCCCGCAACGAGGGGTTAACACAGATACGCAGTATTTT.